The TCR beta chain described here comes from a study of shared clonotypes between healthy human individuals. Using immunoSEQ multiplex PCR, the repertoire was profiled, and TCRdb retains in-frame clones only, with some absent. The data contain around 1.9 million clones, around 93% of them seen just once; the ten biggest clones take up around 1.7%. On this clone: Its antigen is still unknown. The identical CDR3 is also encoded by other nucleotide sequences in the sample.

The length of the CDR3 is 16 residues. Germline-derived CDR1 and CDR2 are MNHEY and SMNVEV (reference sequence). The V gene lost 0 bases and the J gene lost 0 bases, with 6 bases spanning the gap. Terminally differentiated effector memory CD45RA+ cells were excluded by CCR7 positive selection of CD45RO-negative cells. Every contributor of samples was a Caucasian grown-up residing in Nashville, Tennessee. Overall study results and limits: Relative to clonotypes present in all four donors, those not shared had lower generation probabilities. Estimated richness was generally greater in naive than memory subsets.

The TCR comes from a man aged 18 to 29 in good health. Some clones in this sample may be carry-over from other donors' samples. The sample consisted of naive CD8+ T cells from PBMCs. The chain employs TRBV27 and TRBJ2-6; D remains ambiguous. The chain's CDR3 is CASSLSLLSGANVLTF. DNA for the CDR3: TGTGCCAGCAGTTTATCGCTGCTCTCTGGGGCCAACGTCCTGACTTTC.